These 22 T cell receptor beta chains were all obtained from the same sample, sequenced in a study of cytomegalovirus exposure and HLA in healthy donors. The PCR made use of 60 Vbeta and 13 Jbeta primers. The method was immunoSEQ multiplex PCR; TCRdb's version includes in-frame clones alone and lacks a portion of them. The repertoire table contains fewer than 110,000 clones. Sequenced: PBMCs. The receptors were gathered from a man in his forties or fifties in good health and CMV-seronegative.

The CDR3 protein is CASSSGVIFYGYTF. As DNA, the CDR3 is TGTGCCAGCAGCTCAGGGGTCATATTCTATGGCTACACCTTC. The chain joins TRBV7-9 to TRBJ1-2; D possibly corresponds to TRBD1 (6 bases). This CDR3 is 14 amino acids long. V gave up 4 bases and J gave up 4 bases, with 13 bases separating them. The germline V gene has CDR1 SEHNR and CDR2 FQNEAQ (reference sequence).

The V gene is TRBV7-2, the J gene TRBJ1-3; D remains ambiguous. This CDR3 region has 15 residues. Trimming removed 1 base at V and 4 bases at J, with 11 bases between. The germline V gene has CDR1 SGHTA and CDR2 FQGNSA. The CDR3 spells CASSLGATLGNTIYF. In DNA form, the CDR3 reads TGTGCCAGCAGCTTAGGCGCAACGCTCGGAAACACCATATATTTT.

The chain recombines TRBV19 with TRBJ2-2; weak D call: TRBD1 (8 bases). Germline CDR1 reads LNHDA; CDR2 reads SQIVND (reference sequence). Trimming took 7 bases from V and 2 from J, leaving 14 bases between them. The CDR3 totals 15 residues. CDR3 sequence: CASTTGGLNTGELFF. The DNA of the CDR3 is TGTGCCAGTACCACAGGGGGACTAAACACCGGGGAGCTGTTTTTT.

The V gene is TRBV7-9, the J gene TRBJ1-5, with D possibly TRBD1 on 5 matching bases. This CDR3 region has 11 residues. Germline V CDR1 and CDR2: SEHNR, FQNEAQ (reference sequence). CDR3: CAAGRDQPQHF. The CDR3 DNA reads TGTGCTGCGGGGCGAGATCAGCCCCAGCATTTT.

For this clone: One end of the junction is discordant with germline, which a read error may explain. The V and J genes are TRBV6-5 and TRBJ1-4; D might be TRBD1 (5 bases). Germline CDR1 MNHEY, CDR2 SVGAGI. This CDR3 contains 10 residues. CDR3 residues: CASSYSGTRF. The CDR3, as DNA: TGTGCCAGCAGTTACTCGGGGACTCGTTTT.

The CDR3 DNA is TGTGCCAGCAGTTTGTCTTTTAGTAGACAGACGCGGGAGCTGTTTTTT. Its protein product is CASSLSFSRQTRELFF. The chain couples TRBV27 to TRBJ2-2, with D possibly matching TRBD1 (5 bases). The CDR3 loop spans 16 amino acids. V was pared by 3 bases and J by 9 bases, with 20 bases between. Germline CDR1 reads MNHEY; CDR2 reads SMNVEV (reference sequence).

The rearrangement links TRBV6-1 to TRBJ1-4; D unclear. Germline-derived CDR1 and CDR2 are MNHNS and SASEGT. The CDR3 is 14 amino acids. The V gene lost 0 bases and the J gene lost 8 bases, with 10 bases spanning the gap. CDR3 coding DNA: TGTGCCAGCAGTGAAGCAGGAGGTGCCGAAAAACTGTTTTTT. It is translated as CASSEAGGAEKLFF.

V usage is TRBV7-8 and J usage is TRBJ2-5, with 13 positions matching TRBD2. Trimming took 3 bases from V and 1 from J; bases not matched to a gene: 5. The CDR3 length is 17 residues. Germline V gene sequence: CDR1 SGHVS, CDR2 FQNEAQ. CDR3 sequence: CASSFGGTSGTQETQYF. In nucleotides, the CDR3 is TGTGCCAGCAGCTTTGGAGGGACTAGCGGGACCCAAGAGACCCAGTACTTC. The whole variable domain, filled in from reference TRBV7-8 and TRBJ2-5, reads GAGVSQSPRYKVAKRGQDVALRCDPISGHVSLFWYQQALGQGPEFLTYFQNEAQLDKSGLPSDRFFAERPEGSVSTLKIQRTQQEDSAVYLCASSFGGTSGTQETQYFGPGTRLLVL.

The chain uses TRBV19 and TRBJ1-5; possibly TRBD1 for D (6 bases). CDR3 length: 17 amino acids. V was cut by 6 bases and J by 3 bases, with 21 bases left in between. Germline values: CDR1 LNHDA, CDR2 SQIVND (reference sequence). The CDR3 here is CASSDQRRGGYNQPQHF. The CDR3 DNA follows: TGTGCCAGTAGCGACCAAAGGAGGGGGGGTTACAATCAGCCCCAGCATTTT.

The V gene is TRBV10-3, the J gene TRBJ1-4, with 7 bases identical to TRBD1. CDR1 is ENHRY and CDR2 is SYGVKD in the germline V gene. V was pared by 3 bases and J by 0 bases, with 1 base of the junction left unmatched. The CDR3 is 15 residues long. The CDR3, as DNA: TGTGCCATCAGTGACCAGGGGGCAACTAATGAAAAACTGTTTTTT. Its protein product is CAISDQGATNEKLFF.

The V and J genes are TRBV5-1 and TRBJ2-3, with a weak D call TRBD2 (6 bases). V lost 1 base and J lost 2, with 20 bases in between. Germline-derived CDR1 and CDR2 are SGHRS and YFSETQ. This CDR3 has 18 residues. Here the CDR3 DNA reads TGCGCCAGCAGCTTGAGGTTCTCGGAGGGACGTTACACAGATACGCAGTATTTT. Translated, it gives CASSLRFSEGRYTDTQYF.

The chain carries TRBV19 and TRBJ1-2, with D unresolved. Trimming pared 3 bases from V and 5 bases from J, leaving 7 bases between. The CDR3 spans 12 residues. CDR1 LNHDA and CDR2 SQIVND come from the germline V gene (reference sequence). CDR3 sequence reads: CASSIEVYGYTF. The DNA of the CDR3 is TGTGCCAGTAGTATCGAGGTATATGGCTACACCTTC.

The CDR3, as DNA: TGTGCCAGCAGTTCGATGGACAGTGGCTACACCTTC. Its protein is CASSSMDSGYTF. V gene TRBV5-6 combines with J gene TRBJ1-2, with D perhaps matching TRBD1 (6 bases). Between the trimmed V and J ends, which lost 5 bases and 7 bases, there was a span of 12 bases. CDR3 length equals 12 residues. CDR1 is SGHDT and CDR2 is YYEEEE in the germline V gene.

The chain couples TRBV7-6 to TRBJ1-4, with 8 bases lining up with TRBD1. The V segment lost 1 base and the J segment 5 bases; nucleotides outside the gene matches: 0. Germline V gene data show CDR1 as SGHVS and CDR2 as FNYEAQ. The length of the CDR3 is 14 residues. The CDR3 DNA reads as TGTGCCAGCAGCTTAGGGACAGGGAATGAAAAACTGTTTTTT. This encodes CASSLGTGNEKLFF.

The chain links TRBV10-1 to TRBJ2-2; 13 positions agree with TRBD2. V trimming: 5 bases; J trimming: 10 bases; junction bases outside the gene matches: 10. The CDR3 is 16 residues long. Germline assignment: CDR1 WNHNN and CDR2 SYGVQD (reference sequence). For the CDR3, the DNA is TGCGCCAGCAGTTACAAGACTAGCGGGGGGTACGAGGAGCTGTTTTTT. Translated: CASSYKTSGGYEELFF.

J is TRBJ1-2 and V is TRBV28, with D possibly being TRBD1 (5 bases). Germline CDR1 MDHEN, CDR2 SYDVKM. The CDR3 is made up of 16 amino acids. V lost 7 bases to trimming and J lost 8 bases, with 26 bases between them. The CDR3 bases are TGTGCCAGCACCTCCCCGGAAGGGGTTGACGGTCGCGGCTACACCTTC. Protein: CASTSPEGVDGRGYTF.

This chain uses TRBV7-8 with TRBJ2-2; D may be TRBD1 (6 bases). Germline V gives CDR1 SGHVS, CDR2 FQNEAQ. Trimming shortened V by 0 bases and J by 1 base, and 12 bases separated the two germline ends. This CDR3 contains 17 residues. The CDR3 DNA reads as TGTGCCAGCAGCTTAGCTTTGGCCAGGGGGAACACCGGGGAGCTGTTTTTT. Amino acid sequence: CASSLALARGNTGELFF.

This rearrangement joins TRBV19 to TRBJ1-2; TRBD1 matches 7 bases. Trimming took 7 bases from V and 4 from J; bases not matched to a gene: 6. This CDR3 is built from 13 residues. The germline V gene has CDR1 LNHDA and CDR2 SQIVND (reference sequence). The CDR3 is CASTGTESYGYTF. The CDR3 DNA reads TGTGCCAGTACCGGGACAGAATCCTATGGCTACACCTTC.

The chain combines TRBV7-2 with TRBJ2-2; D not resolved. The germline V gene encodes CDR1 SGHTA and CDR2 FQGNSA. Trimming removed 5 bases at V and 8 bases at J, with 12 bases between. This CDR3 spans 13 amino acids. The CDR3 loop is CASSARPGGELFF. The CDR3 DNA reads as TGTGCCAGCAGCGCACGACCAGGAGGGGAGCTGTTTTTT.

The chain links TRBV4-1 to TRBJ1-2, with D possibly matching TRBD1 (6 bases). This CDR3 is 15 amino acids long. Trimming removed 4 bases at V and 2 bases at J, with 14 bases between. Germline CDR1 MGHRA, CDR2 YSYEKL. The CDR3 loop is CASSLSGQNNYGYTF. The CDR3 nucleotides read TGCGCCAGCAGCCTCTCTGGACAGAACAACTATGGCTACACCTTC.

V usage is TRBV5-1 and J usage is TRBJ2-5, with 9 bases aligning to TRBD1. The J call may be in error: the DNA end matches TRBJ2-7 better. The CDR3 is 15 residues long. The germline V gene has CDR1 SGHRS and CDR2 YFSETQ. CDR3 in amino acids: CASSPRTGDPYEQYF. The CDR3 DNA is TGCGCCAGCAGCCCCCGGACAGGGGACCCCTACGAGCAGTACTTC.

The chain joins TRBV6-6 to TRBJ1-5; D is possibly TRBD1 (6 bases). Germline-derived CDR1 and CDR2 are MNHNY and SVGAGI (reference sequence). This CDR3 has 16 residues. Trimming cost V 8 bases and J 5 bases, with 22 bases left between them. The chain's CDR3 is CASGVQGPRRDQPQHF. In nucleotides, the CDR3 is TGTGCCAGCGGGGTACAGGGACCCCGCAGGGATCAGCCCCAGCATTTT.